Following are 11 T cell receptor beta chains from one sample sequenced in a study of cytomegalovirus exposure and HLA in healthy donors. The PCR employed 60 Vbeta primers together with 13 Jbeta primers. Assay used: immunoSEQ multiplex PCR; TCRdb lists only in-frame clones, some missing. The repertoire consists of roughly 100,000 clones, with 71% occurring once and the leading ten covering over 2.5%. The material sequenced was PBMCs. These receptors were obtained from a female donor in good health and CMV-seronegative.

The chain is built from TRBV4-1 and TRBJ2-2, with 10 positions matching TRBD2. Losses at the gene ends were 7 bases for V and 0 bases for J; bases not matched to a gene: 14. The CDR3 is 19 amino acids. Germline V gene sequence: CDR1 MGHRA, CDR2 YSYEKL. The DNA for the CDR3 is TGCGCCAGCACCGGAAGGGTCCTAGCGGGAGCCGCGAACACCGGGGAGCTGTTTTTT. Its translation is CASTGRVLAGAANTGELFF.

This chain uses TRBV30 with TRBJ1-5, with D perhaps matching TRBD1 (6 bases). The germline gives CDR1 GTSNPN, CDR2 SVGIG (reference sequence). The V end lost 2 bases, the J end lost 2 bases, and 10 bases lay between the germline ends. This CDR3 comprises 14 residues. The CDR3 region has the DNA TGTGCCTGGAGTCCAGGGGCGGGCAATCAGCCCCAGCATTTT. It translates to CAWSPGAGNQPQHF. Variable domain in full (rest from reference TRBV30 and TRBJ1-5): SQTIHQWPATLVQPVGSPLSLECTVEGTSNPNLYWYRQAAGRGLQLLFYSVGIGQISSEVPQNLSASRPQDRQFILSSKKLLLSDSGFYLCAWSPGAGNQPQHFGDGTRLSIL.

This chain connects TRBV27 to TRBJ2-5; 8 nucleotides agree with TRBD2. The end of the DNA is better explained by TRBJ2-7, so the J call may be wrong. CDR3 length equals 14 residues. CDR1 and CDR2 from the germline V gene are MNHEY and SMNVEV (reference sequence). CDR3 residues: CASSLGLGPYEQYF. CDR3 coding DNA: TGTGCCAGCAGTTTGGGACTAGGCCCCTACGAGCAGTACTTC.

The chain employs TRBV18 and TRBJ1-1; possible D gene TRBD1, 6 bases. This CDR3 contains 19 residues. Trimming left V 4 bases short and J 0 bases short, with 24 bases between. The germline V gene has CDR1 KGHSH and CDR2 LQKENI. CDR3: CASSQPGLQGRVMNTEAFF. The CDR3 DNA is TGTGCCAGCTCACAGCCTGGGCTACAGGGTAGAGTGATGAACACTGAAGCTTTCTTT. Combining the CDR3 with reference TRBV18 and TRBJ1-1 gives the whole variable domain NAGVMQNPRHLVRRRGQEARLRCSPMKGHSHVYWYRQLPEEGLKFMVYLQKENIIDESGMPKERFSAEFPKEGPSILRIQQVVRGDSAAYFCASSQPGLQGRVMNTEAFFGQGTRLTVV.

This clone came up a few times. V and J are TRBV11-3 and TRBJ1-2; TRBD1 is a possible D gene (6 bases). CDR1 and CDR2 (germline): SGHNT, YENEEA. The CDR3 is 13 residues long. Trimming cost V 4 bases and J 4 bases, with 10 bases left between them. As DNA, the CDR3 is TGTGCCAGCAGCTCGTACAGGGCCTATGGCTACACCTTC. Protein sequence: CASSSYRAYGYTF.

The chain combines TRBV7-2 with TRBJ2-1, with 10 bases identical to TRBD2. Unmatched junction bases numbered 7, after V lost 4 bases and J lost 4 bases. This CDR3 has 16 residues. Germline V gives CDR1 SGHTA, CDR2 FQGNSA. CDR3 DNA sequence: TGTGCCAGCAGCTCGCCATCTAGCGGGAGTTACAATGAGCAGTTCTTC. Protein product: CASSSPSSGSYNEQFF.

The rearrangement uses TRBV11-1 and TRBJ2-7; 7 nucleotides align to TRBD2. The CDR3 length is 15 residues. Germline V gene sequence: CDR1 SGHAT, CDR2 FQDESV (reference sequence). Trimming took 6 bases from V and 4 from J; bases not matched to a gene: 12. CDR3 coding DNA: TGTGCCAGCAGTCCGAGCGGGATCTCTTCGTACGAGCAGTACTTC. As protein: CASSPSGISSYEQYF.

The chain recombines TRBV5-5 with TRBJ1-2; D gene unclear. This CDR3 comprises 13 residues. In germline, CDR1 is SGHKS, CDR2 YYEKEE (reference sequence). Trimming took off 0 bases at V and 4 bases at J, with 7 bases between the two ends. The CDR3 coding sequence is TGTGCCAGCAGCTTGGGCGGAGGCTATGGCTACACCTTC. It encodes CASSLGGGYGYTF.

For this clone: A junction boundary mismatches the germline segment, possibly from a read error. The J gene is TRBJ2-1, the V gene TRBV5-4, with TRBD1 identical over 8 bases. The CDR3 spans 15 residues. Germline loops: CDR1 SGHNT, CDR2 YYREEE (reference sequence). The CDR3 loop is CASSLDRDTYNEQFF. The CDR3 region has the DNA TGTGCCAGCAGTTTGGACAGGGACACCTACAATGAGCAGTTCTTC.

This clone was found a few times. The V and J genes are TRBV6-1 and TRBJ1-6; D is unresolved. This CDR3 is 14 amino acids long. Deletions cut 4 bases from V and 6 bases from J, with 10 bases between. Germline CDR1 and CDR2: MNHNS and SASEGT. The CDR3 loop is CASSGRSLNSPLHF. In DNA form, the CDR3 reads TGTGCCAGCAGTGGGAGATCCCTTAATTCACCCCTCCACTTT.

This chain joins TRBV10-3 and TRBJ2-5, with 12 nucleotides matching TRBD2. Unmatched junction bases numbered 9, after V lost 2 bases and J lost 2 bases. The CDR3 is 18 residues long. CDR1 ENHRY and CDR2 SYGVKD come from the germline V gene. The CDR3 protein is CAISEAASGRGFQETQYF. DNA for the CDR3: TGTGCCATCAGTGAGGCGGCTAGCGGGAGGGGCTTTCAAGAGACCCAGTACTTC.